The present TCR beta chain was sequenced within a study of T cell repertoires in ileal Crohn's disease. Data came from immunoSEQ multiplex PCR; TCRdb stores just in-frame clones and leaves some out. The data contain approximately 14,000 clones, less than 85% of them seen just once; the ten biggest clones take up roughly 13%. This CDR3 is built from 15 residues. Germline V gives CDR1 SGHAT, CDR2 FQNNGV. V was pared by 2 bases and J by 1 base, with 12 bases between. Regarding time point: inflamed ileum from the surgical specimen. J is TRBJ2-7 and V is TRBV11-2; weak D call: TRBD1 (6 bases). The clonotype originates from an adult with Crohn's disease. Specimen: ileal tissue. The CDR3 loop is CASSLQGIGSYEQYF. CDR3 nucleotides: TGTGCCAGCAGCTTACAGGGGATCGGGTCCTACGAGCAGTACTTC.